This TCR beta chain derives from a study of OX40 agonist ivuxolimab in advanced cancers. The study's findings and limits: Circulating CD4+ and CD8+ T cells showed clonal expansion by week 6 at 0.1 to 3.0 mg/kg. The specificity for antigen of the expanded peripheral T cells was not determined.

Data came from immunoSEQ multiplex PCR; TCRdb stores just in-frame clones and leaves some out. The sample consists of some 83,000 clones, roughly 86% of them appearing once. Of note for this clone: Its antigen is not identified.

The CDR3 sequence is 14 residues long. The V gene lost 4 bases and the J gene lost 0 bases, with 8 bases spanning the gap. Germline V gene data show CDR1 as LNHDA and CDR2 as SQIVND (reference sequence). This receptor was taken from an adult with an advanced solid tumor such as melanoma, head and neck, liver or kidney cancer. The V call is TRBV19, the J call TRBJ2-3; D might be TRBD2 (6 bases). Material: CD4+ or CD8+ T cells sorted from blood, obtained in a trial of the OX40 agonist ivuxolimab. In DNA form, the CDR3 reads TGTGCCAGTAGTAGGAGCGGGAGCACAGATACGCAGTATTTT. Protein product: CASSRSGSTDTQYF.